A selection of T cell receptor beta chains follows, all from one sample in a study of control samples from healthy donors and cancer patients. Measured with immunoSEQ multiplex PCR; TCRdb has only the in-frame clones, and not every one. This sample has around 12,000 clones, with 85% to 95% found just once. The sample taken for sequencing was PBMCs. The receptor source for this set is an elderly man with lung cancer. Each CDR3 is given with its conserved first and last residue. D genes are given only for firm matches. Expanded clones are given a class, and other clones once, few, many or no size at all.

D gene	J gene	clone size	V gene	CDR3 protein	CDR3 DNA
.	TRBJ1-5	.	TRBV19	CASSLQGGGNQPQHF	TGTGCCAGTAGTCTACAGGGAGGGGGTAATCAGCCCCAGCATTTT
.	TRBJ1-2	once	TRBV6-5	CASSSGRGIYGYTF	TGTGCCAGCAGTTCCGGGAGGGGGATCTATGGCTACACCTTC
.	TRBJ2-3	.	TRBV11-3	CASSTGTLPSTDTQYF	TGTGCCAGCAGCACCGGGACCCTCCCTAGCACAGATACGCAGTATTTT
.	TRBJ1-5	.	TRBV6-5	CASSYQGNQPQHF	TGTGCCAGCAGTTACCAGGGGAATCAGCCCCAGCATTTT
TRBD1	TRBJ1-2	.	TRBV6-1	CASSEAGTGGLYGYTF	TGTGCCAGCAGTGAAGCGGGGACAGGGGGTTTATATGGCTACACCTTC
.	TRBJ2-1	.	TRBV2	CASSFRGNPSRNEQFF	TGTGCCAGCAGTTTCCGGGGGAACCCTTCGCGGAATGAGCAGTTCTTC
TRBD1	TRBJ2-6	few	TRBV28	CASSRTGAGANVLTF	TGTGCCAGCAGTCGGACAGGGGCTGGGGCCAACGTCCTGACTTTC
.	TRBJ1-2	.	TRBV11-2	CASSLAPQDDGYTF	TGTGCCAGCAGCTTAGCCCCACAGGACGATGGCTACACCTTC
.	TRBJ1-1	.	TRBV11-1	CASSLFFSNTEAFF	TGTGCCAGCAGCTTATTCTTTTCGAACACTGAAGCTTTCTTT
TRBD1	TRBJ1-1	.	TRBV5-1	CASSPDGQAGTEAFF	TGCGCCAGCAGCCCGGACGGACAGGCGGGAACTGAAGCTTTCTTT
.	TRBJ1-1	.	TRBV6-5	CASSFLPGPNTEAFF	TGTGCCAGCAGTTTCCTCCCGGGGCCAAACACTGAAGCTTTCTTT
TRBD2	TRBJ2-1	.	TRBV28	CATGTSGAPTYNEQFF	TGTGCCACCGGGACTAGCGGGGCGCCCACCTACAATGAGCAGTTCTTC
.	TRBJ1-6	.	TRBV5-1	CASSLAGGSKAYNSPLHF	TGCGCCAGCAGCTTGGCGGGAGGATCTAAGGCCTATAATTCACCCCTCCACTTT
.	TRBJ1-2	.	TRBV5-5	CASSIRQENYGYTF	TGTGCCAGCAGCATCAGACAGGAGAACTATGGCTACACCTTC